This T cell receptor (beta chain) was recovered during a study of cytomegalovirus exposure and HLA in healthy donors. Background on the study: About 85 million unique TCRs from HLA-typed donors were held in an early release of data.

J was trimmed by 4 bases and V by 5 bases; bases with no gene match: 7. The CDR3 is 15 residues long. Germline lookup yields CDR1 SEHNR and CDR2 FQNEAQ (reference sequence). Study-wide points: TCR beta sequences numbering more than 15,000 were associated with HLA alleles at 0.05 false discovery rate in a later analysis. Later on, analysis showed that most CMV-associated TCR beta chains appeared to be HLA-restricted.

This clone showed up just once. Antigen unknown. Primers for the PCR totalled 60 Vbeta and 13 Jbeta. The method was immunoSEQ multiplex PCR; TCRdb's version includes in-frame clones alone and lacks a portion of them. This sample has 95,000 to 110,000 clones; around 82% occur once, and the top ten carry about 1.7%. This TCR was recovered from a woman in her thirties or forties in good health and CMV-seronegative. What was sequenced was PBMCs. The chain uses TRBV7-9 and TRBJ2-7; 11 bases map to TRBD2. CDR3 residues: CASSLPLAGVYEQYF. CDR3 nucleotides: TGTGCCAGCAGCCTACCACTAGCGGGAGTTTACGAGCAGTACTTC.